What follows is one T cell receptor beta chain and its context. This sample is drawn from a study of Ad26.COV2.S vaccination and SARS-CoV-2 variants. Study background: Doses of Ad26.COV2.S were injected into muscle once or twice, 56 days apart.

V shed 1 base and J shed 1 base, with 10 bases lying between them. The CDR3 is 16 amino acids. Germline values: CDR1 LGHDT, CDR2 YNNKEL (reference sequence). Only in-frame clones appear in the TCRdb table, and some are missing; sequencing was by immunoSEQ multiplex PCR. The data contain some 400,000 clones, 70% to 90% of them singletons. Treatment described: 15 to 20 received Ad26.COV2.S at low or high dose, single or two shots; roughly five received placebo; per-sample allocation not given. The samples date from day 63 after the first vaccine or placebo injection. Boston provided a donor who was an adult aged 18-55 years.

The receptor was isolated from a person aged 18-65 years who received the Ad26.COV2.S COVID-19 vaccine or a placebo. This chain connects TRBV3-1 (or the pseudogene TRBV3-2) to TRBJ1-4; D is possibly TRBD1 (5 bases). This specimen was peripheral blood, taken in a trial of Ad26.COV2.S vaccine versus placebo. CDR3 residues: CASSQGGVLTNEKLFF. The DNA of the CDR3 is TGTGCCAGCAGCCAAGGAGGGGTATTAACTAATGAAAAACTGTTTTTT.